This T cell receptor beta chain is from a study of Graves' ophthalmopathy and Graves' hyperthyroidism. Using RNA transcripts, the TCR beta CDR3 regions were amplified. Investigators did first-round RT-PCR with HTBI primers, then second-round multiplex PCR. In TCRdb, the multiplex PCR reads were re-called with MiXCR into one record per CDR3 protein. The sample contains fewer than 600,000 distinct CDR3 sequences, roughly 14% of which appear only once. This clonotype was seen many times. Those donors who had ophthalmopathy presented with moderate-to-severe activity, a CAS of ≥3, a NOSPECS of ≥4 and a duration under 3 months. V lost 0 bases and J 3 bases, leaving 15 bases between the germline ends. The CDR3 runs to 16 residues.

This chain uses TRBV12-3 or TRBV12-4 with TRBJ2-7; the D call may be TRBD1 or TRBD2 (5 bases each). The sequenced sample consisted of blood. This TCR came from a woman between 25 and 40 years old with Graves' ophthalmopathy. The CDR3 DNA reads TGTGCCAGCAGTTTAGCGAATGGGGACGGGAACTACGAGCAGTACTTC. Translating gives CASSLANGDGNYEQYF.